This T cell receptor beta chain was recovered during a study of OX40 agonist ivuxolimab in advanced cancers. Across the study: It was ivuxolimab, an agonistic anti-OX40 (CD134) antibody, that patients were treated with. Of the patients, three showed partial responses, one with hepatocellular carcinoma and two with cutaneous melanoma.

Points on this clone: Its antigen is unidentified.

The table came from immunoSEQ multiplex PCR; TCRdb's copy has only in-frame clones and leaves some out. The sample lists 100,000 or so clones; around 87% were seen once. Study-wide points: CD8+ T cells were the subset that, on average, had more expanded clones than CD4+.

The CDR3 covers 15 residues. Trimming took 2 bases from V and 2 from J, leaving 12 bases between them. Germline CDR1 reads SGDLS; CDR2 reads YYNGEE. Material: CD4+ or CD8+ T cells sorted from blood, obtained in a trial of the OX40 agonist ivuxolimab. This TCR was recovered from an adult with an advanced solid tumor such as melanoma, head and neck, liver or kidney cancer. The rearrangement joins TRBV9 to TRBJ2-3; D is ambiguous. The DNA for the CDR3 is TGTGCCAGCAGCGTCAGACTGAAAGCCACAGATACGCAGTATTTT. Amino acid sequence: CASSVRLKATDTQYF.